This T cell receptor (beta chain) was retrieved from a study of T cell responses to AZD1222 COVID-19 vaccine listed by TCRdb under 2021. Looking at the study overall: TCR sequencing covered fewer than 250 trial participants: around 210 given two doses of AZD1222 and 26 given two doses of MenACWY control vaccine. Trial participants were enrolled by age into subgroups of 18-55, 56-69 and 70-plus years, and around 140, 26 and 57 TCR-sequenced participants, respectively, were included in these subgroups. Here is what the overall study found, with its caveats: Participants were mostly white British, with more females than males. The authors suggested clonal diversity may have been underestimated. In the small 56-69-year group, the increase in depth fell short of significance, most likely because of low power. The vaccine-associated CD4 TCRs covered the entire spike protein, and the dominant responses fell in regions 160-218 and 743-854. Conclusions about previously exposed vaccinees are limited because only a handful of AZD1222 recipients were SARS-CoV-2 seropositive at baseline. A significant rise in spike-specific TCR breadth and depth was observed after two AZD1222 doses relative to day 0 and relative to MenACWY recipients. Because no day 14 peak-response samples were available, the repertoires could be characterized only after the peak T cell response. Reportedly, almost half of the unique spike-specific TCRs recognized epitopes lying outside the regions that are mutated in the B.1.351 and B.1.1.7 variants.

V gives up 2 bases and J gives up 0 bases, and the segment between their germline ends measures 7 bases. The germline V gene supplies CDR1 MGHRA and CDR2 YSYEKL. The CDR3, from cysteine to phenylalanine, totals 14 residues. Just the 42-base CDR3 DNA is kept, in frame starting at base 1. Concerning this clone: Its target antigen remains unknown. Base qualities were left out, and no much larger clone turns up one base away.

The CDR3 regions of human TCRbeta chains were subjected to immunosequencing. As for the original processing: Repertoire TCRs were matched against a reference library of SARS-CoV-2-specific TCRs generated with the MIRA antigen-specificity platform. Breadth meant the fraction of unique TCRs that were SARS-CoV-2-associated, whereas depth meant the fraction of total T cells that were SARS-CoV-2-associated. Each spike-specific TCR was assigned to its reactive spike region and to a CD4 or CD8 class using the MIRA data. Log10-transformed breadth and depth values were compared by one-way ANOVA with Sidak's multiple comparisons tests. TCRdb provides this immuneACCESS table in a form limited to in-frame rearrangements. Some clones are lacking; in checked studies, under half of them reflect an unresolved V gene, and why the rest are absent is not known. Clone size and the V and J calls come from that table; the DNA yielded D and trimming. Across this sample there are more than 80,000 clones, with 80% to 95% seen only once. 2.5% to 3.5% of the sample comes from the top ten.

The time point label on this specimen signifies: about 28 days (+/-7) after the second vaccine dose. Because spike-specific TCR depth and breadth did not differ between the two schedules, AZD1222 recipients who got a second dose at roughly 4 weeks were pooled with those who got a second dose at roughly 12 weeks. The vaccinee samples were drawn from two UK trials, COV001 and COV002, one of which was a single-blind randomized controlled phase 2/3 trial testing AZD1222 (ChAdOx1 nCoV-19) in healthy adults. For TCRbeta chain sequencing, PBMC samples from trial participants were taken at day 0 and at day 28 after the second dose.

The clonotype originates from an adult who received the AZD1222 COVID-19 vaccine. The specimen was peripheral blood, collected 28 days after the second AZD1222 dose. In this chain, TRBV4-1 is recombined with TRBJ1-1, with the identity of the D gene unclear. The nucleotides are TGCGCCAGCAGCCAACTGGTCCTGAACACTGAAGCTTTCTTT. This encodes CASSQLVLNTEAFF.